This T cell receptor beta chain was sequenced in a study of shared clonotypes between healthy human individuals. Study findings and constraints: Sharing across four donors was seen in around 5% of naive CD4 clonotypes. Sorted-subset samples were not fully sequenced, rarefaction indicated.

Germline assignment: CDR1 SGDLS and CDR2 YYNGEE. Trimming cost V 6 bases and J 4 bases, with 13 bases left between them. This CDR3 is built from 13 residues. Every immunoSEQ plate was one replicate of a subset's evenly spread DNA. Original methodology: For the immunoSEQ data, sequences were junction-only without quality scores, so filtering differed. The data were produced by immunoSEQ multiplex PCR, yet TCRdb's version contains in-frame clones alone and is incomplete. V and J calls and clone size are copied from that table; D and trimming were computed from the DNA. Of roughly 2 million clones in the sample, approximately 94% were seen once. To note about this clone: Its antigen is as yet unknown.

The chain combines TRBV9 with TRBJ1-2, with a tentative D call TRBD1 (5 bases). This TCR was sampled from a young man in good health. The sample taken for sequencing was naive CD4+ T cells sorted from blood. Specified subset: CD45RA+ positively selected. CDR3: CASITRVSYGYTF. CDR3 nucleotide sequence: TGTGCCAGCATAACCAGGGTTTCCTATGGCTACACCTTC.